This is a list of T cell receptor beta chains from one sample in a study of blood T cell repertoires in COVID-19. The repertoire was sequenced with immunoSEQ multiplex PCR; TCRdb's copy has only in-frame clones and lacks some. This table holds about 160,000 clones, 88% found once. Sequenced: PBMCs or T cells enriched from blood (not recorded which). The source of these receptors is a woman aged 45-65 years who had recovered from COVID-19. Each CDR3 is given without its conserved first and last residue. The order of the fields is V gene, J gene, CDR3 protein.

V gene: TRBV15; J gene: TRBJ1-2; CDR3 protein: ATSNPQVRVGYT
V gene: TRBV9; J gene: TRBJ2-7; CDR3 protein: ASSVAQGTIYEQY
V gene: TRBV27; J gene: TRBJ2-7; CDR3 protein: ASRDRVSGDYEQY
V gene: TRBV4-1; J gene: TRBJ1-4; CDR3 protein: ASSQDSPSEKLF
V gene: TRBV7-2; J gene: TRBJ1-3; CDR3 protein: ASSLVASPGNTIY
V gene: TRBV5-6; J gene: TRBJ1-5; CDR3 protein: ASSLLGPSGSNQPQH
V gene: TRBV29-1; J gene: TRBJ2-2; CDR3 protein: STKSLGTGDTGELF
V gene: TRBV5-4; J gene: TRBJ2-2; CDR3 protein: ASSFGTMKGAGELF
V gene: TRBV6-6; J gene: TRBJ1-2; CDR3 protein: ASSSRGLDGYT
V gene: TRBV6-5; J gene: TRBJ2-5; CDR3 protein: ASRRGTGWETQY
V gene: TRBV19; J gene: TRBJ2-1; CDR3 protein: ASTTSGSYNEQF
V gene: TRBV5-1; J gene: TRBJ1-4; CDR3 protein: ASSFRSVSELF
V gene: TRBV7-2; J gene: TRBJ2-1; CDR3 protein: ASSLGLVNEQF
V gene: TRBV7-2; J gene: TRBJ1-5; CDR3 protein: ASSLGGGQGVYQPQH
V gene: TRBV7-7; J gene: TRBJ2-7; CDR3 protein: ASSLAGLAGGRCLCPYEQY
V gene: TRBV29-1; J gene: TRBJ1-1; CDR3 protein: SVEASHTEAF
V gene: TRBV2; J gene: TRBJ2-6; CDR3 protein: ASTAKPGQGAGANVLT
V gene: TRBV11-2; J gene: TRBJ2-7; CDR3 protein: ASSSDRGGEQY
V gene: TRBV4-3; J gene: TRBJ2-7; CDR3 protein: ASSSGQGSYYEQY
V gene: TRBV9; J gene: TRBJ1-2; CDR3 protein: ASSVEGYGYT
V gene: TRBV7-8; J gene: TRBJ2-2; CDR3 protein: ASSLVSGVTGELF
V gene: TRBV6-2/TRBV6-3; J gene: TRBJ2-7; CDR3 protein: ASSRRRPGQGEYEQY
V gene: TRBV14; J gene: TRBJ2-7; CDR3 protein: ASSQQRFSYEQY
V gene: TRBV4-1; J gene: TRBJ2-5; CDR3 protein: ASSSRTGGAETQY
V gene: TRBV5-4; J gene: TRBJ1-4; CDR3 protein: ASSSGGTVEKLF
V gene: TRBV19; J gene: TRBJ1-5; CDR3 protein: ASSISGQVMRGNQPQH
V gene: TRBV7-2; J gene: TRBJ1-6; CDR3 protein: ASSLGRGYSSPLH
V gene: TRBV7-2; J gene: TRBJ2-4; CDR3 protein: ASSLGLGAKNIQY
V gene: TRBV5-1; J gene: TRBJ2-1; CDR3 protein: ASTAWRGGTYNEQF
V gene: TRBV19; J gene: TRBJ1-1; CDR3 protein: ASSIDRLGRANTEAF
V gene: TRBV19; J gene: TRBJ1-5; CDR3 protein: AVRDRVVSEPQH
V gene: TRBV6-2/TRBV6-3; J gene: TRBJ2-3; CDR3 protein: ASSYPGIATDTQY
V gene: TRBV23-1; J gene: TRBJ2-6; CDR3 protein: ASTLRTDSSSGANVLT
V gene: TRBV19; J gene: TRBJ2-1; CDR3 protein: ASSIEGGGPNEQF